Only one count was recorded for the clone carrying this TCR beta chain. The CDR3 consists of 14 residues. Germline values: CDR1 SQVTM, CDR2 ANQGSEA. The V and J ends lost 4 bases and 4 bases respectively, with 16 bases between them. The data are from a study of blood T cell repertoires in COVID-19. Study summary: Samples came from the United States, Italy and Spain, spanning acute and convalescent COVID-19. T cells, B-cell-depleted T cells, or PBMCs provided the cDNA or gDNA that served as material.

Under the authors' procedure: Amplification of reference gene primers provided the estimated nucleated cell counts. The method was immunoSEQ multiplex PCR; TCRdb's version includes in-frame clones alone and lacks a portion of them. V and J calls and clone size are copied from that table; D and trimming were computed from the DNA. The sample holds roughly 170,000 clones; about 79% are singletons and the top ten take about 26%. This sequence originates from a woman in her seventies with acute or convalescent COVID-19. Source material: peripheral blood. The V and J genes are TRBV29-1 and TRBJ1-1; no definite D call. CDR3: CSVVPQNVATEAFF. CDR3 bases: TGCAGCGTTGTGCCCCAGAACGTGGCCACTGAAGCTTTCTTT.